The 18 T cell receptor beta chains below come from one sample, sequenced in a study of cytomegalovirus exposure and HLA in healthy donors. A multiplex PCR was run with 60 Vbeta primers and 13 Jbeta primers. Repertoires were generated with immunoSEQ multiplex PCR, while TCRdb's copy carries only in-frame clones and drops some. Seen here are some 130,000 clones, roughly two thirds observed once, and the top ten hold less than 2%. Sample: PBMCs. Source of these receptors: a man under 40 in good health and CMV-seropositive.

The V gene is TRBV5-8, the J gene TRBJ2-6; no firm D call. CDR3 length equals 18 residues. The germline CDR1 and CDR2 sequences are SGHTS and YDEGEE. Trimming pared 2 bases from V and 0 bases from J, leaving 15 bases between. DNA for the CDR3: TGTGCCAGCAGCTTTTCGTACCTATTTCTCTCTGGGGCCAACGTCCTGACTTTC. Translated, it gives CASSFSYLFLSGANVLTF.

This clone was observed once. This sample also contains other DNA sequences that code for the same CDR3. The chain employs TRBV5-1 and TRBJ2-7; 7 bases line up with TRBD2. The germline gives CDR1 SGHRS, CDR2 YFSETQ. With V trimmed by 0 bases and J by 0 bases, 3 bases remained unmatched. The CDR3 extends over 15 amino acids. CDR3 region: CASSLVGGRSYEQYF. In nucleotides, the CDR3 is TGCGCCAGCAGCTTGGTGGGAGGGCGCTCCTACGAGCAGTACTTC.

In the case of this clone: One end of the junction varies from germline; a read error may be responsible. The chain has TRBV7-3 and TRBJ2-1; 15 bases are shared with TRBD2. The CDR3 is 16 amino acids. The V gene's germline CDR1 is SGHTA and CDR2 FQGTGA. CDR3 coding DNA: TGTGCCAGCAGCCCTGGACTAGCGGGAGGGTACAGTGAGCAGTTCTTC. Translation gives CASSPGLAGGYSEQFF.

This chain links TRBV18 with TRBJ1-4; D remains unclear. This CDR3 comprises 15 residues. V gave up 3 bases and J gave up 8 bases, with 16 bases separating them. The germline gives CDR1 KGHSH, CDR2 LQKENI. The CDR3 protein is CASSPSGLPGEKLFF. The CDR3 DNA reads TGTGCCAGCTCACCTTCGGGTCTCCCCGGAGAAAAACTGTTTTTT.

The rearrangement joins TRBV27 to TRBJ2-4; D may be TRBD2 (5 bases). The germline gives CDR1 MNHEY, CDR2 SMNVEV (reference sequence). Trimming removed 8 bases from V and 0 bases from J, with 14 bases in between. This CDR3 has 15 residues. The CDR3 sequence is CASPRRAVAKNIQYF. The DNA of the CDR3 is TGTGCCAGCCCCAGGCGGGCCGTAGCCAAAAACATTCAGTACTTC.

This sequence joins TRBV11-3 and TRBJ2-5; D is ambiguous. V was shortened by 1 base and J by 5 bases, with 8 bases between the two germline ends. The CDR3 loop spans 13 amino acids. The germline CDR1 and CDR2 sequences are SGHNT and YENEEA. CDR3 sequence: CASSLVNKETQYF. CDR3 sequence (DNA): TGTGCCAGCAGCTTAGTCAACAAGGAGACCCAGTACTTC. The whole variable domain, filled in from reference TRBV11-3 and TRBJ2-5, reads EAGVVQSPRYKIIEKKQPVAFWCNPISGHNTLYWYLQNLGQGPELLIRYENEEAVDDSQLPKDRFSAERLKGVDSTLKIQPAELGDSAVYLCASSLVNKETQYFGPGTRLLVL.

The chain couples TRBV6-6 to TRBJ2-7; D remains ambiguous. The CDR3 loop spans 11 amino acids. V was trimmed by 2 bases and J by 7 bases, leaving 6 bases between them. From germline, CDR1 is MNHNY and CDR2 SVGAGI (reference sequence). For the CDR3, the DNA is TGTGCCAGCAGTTACGCGGCGGAGCAGTACTTC. Protein sequence: CASSYAAEQYF.

The rearrangement uses TRBV5-6 and TRBJ2-2; 7 bases line up with TRBD1. The junction had 5 bases not matched to a gene; V was cut back by 0 bases and J by 3 bases. This CDR3 has 16 amino acids. Germline V CDR1 and CDR2: SGHDT, YYEEEE. The CDR3 loop is CASSLDRGLYTGELFF. In DNA, the CDR3 is TGTGCCAGCAGCTTGGACAGGGGCTTGTACACCGGGGAGCTGTTTTTT.

The sample holds a few counts of this clone. The rearrangement uses TRBV15 and TRBJ2-7; D perhaps matches TRBD2 (6 bases). The CDR3 loop spans 13 amino acids. The V and J ends lost 5 bases and 6 bases respectively, with 14 bases between them. CDR1 and CDR2 from the germline V gene are LNHNV and YYDKDF (reference sequence). The CDR3 coding sequence is TGTGCCACCAGCTTCGGGGGTCGGGCCGAGCAGTACTTC. Translated, it gives CATSFGGRAEQYF. The entire variable domain, with the rest obtained from reference TRBV15 and TRBJ2-7, is as follows: DAMVIQNPRYQVTQFGKPVTLSCSQTLNHNVMYWYQQKSSQAPKLLFHYYDKDFNNEADTPDNFQSRRPNTSFCFLDIRSPGLGDTAMYLCATSFGGRAEQYFGPGTRLTVT.

The CDR3 is CASSYSSAGFDYEQYF. Written as DNA, the CDR3 is TGTGCCAGCAGTTACTCGTCTGCGGGTTTTGACTACGAGCAGTACTTC. The rearrangement joins TRBV6-6 to TRBJ2-7; possible D gene TRBD2, 5 bases. Germline V lookup: CDR1 MNHNY, CDR2 SVGAGI (reference sequence). The CDR3 consists of 16 residues. V lost 0 bases and J 3 bases, leaving 15 bases between the germline ends.

This clone was counted only a few times. V usage is TRBV18 and J usage is TRBJ1-5; 7 bases match TRBD1. This CDR3 comprises 16 residues. The V gene's germline CDR1 is KGHSH and CDR2 LQKENI. V lost 4 bases and J lost 0; bases outside the gene matches: 6. CDR3 protein: CASSRQGSNSNQPQHF. Here the CDR3 DNA reads TGTGCCAGCTCACGACAGGGATCCAATAGCAATCAGCCCCAGCATTTT.

This chain uses TRBV5-1 with TRBJ2-1; 9 bases line up with TRBD2. The CDR3 is 16 residues long. Germline V gene lookup returns CDR1 SGHRS and CDR2 YFSETQ. The junction had 10 bases not matched to a gene; V was cut back by 1 base and J by 8 bases. The CDR3: CASSLLGTSNTHEQFF. The CDR3, as DNA: TGCGCCAGCAGCTTGCTCGGGACTAGCAATACTCATGAGCAGTTCTTC.

The V gene is TRBV7-9, the J gene TRBJ1-1; D is unresolved. CDR1 and CDR2 from the germline V gene are SEHNR and FQNEAQ (reference sequence). V was pared by 3 bases and J by 0 bases, with 11 bases between. The CDR3 has 15 amino acids. CDR3 region: CASSLSRYMNTEAFF. The CDR3 coding sequence is TGTGCCAGCAGCTTGAGCCGCTATATGAACACTGAAGCTTTCTTT. The whole variable domain, filled in from reference TRBV7-9 and TRBJ1-1, reads DTGVSQNPRHKITKRGQNVTFRCDPISEHNRLYWYRQTLGQGPEFLTYFQNEAQLEKSRLLSDRFSAERPKGSFSTLEIQRTEQGDSAMYLCASSLSRYMNTEAFFGQGTRLTVV.

CDR3 sequence reads: CASTRRFEGPLAQRETQYF. As DNA, the CDR3 is TGTGCCAGCACCCGAAGGTTTGAGGGTCCACTAGCGCAGCGAGAGACCCAGTACTTC. The chain combines TRBV7-8 with TRBJ2-5; 7 nucleotides align to TRBD2. V shed 7 bases and J 4 bases; nucleotides not matched to a gene: 24. This CDR3 is built from 19 residues. CDR1 and CDR2 (germline): SGHVS, FQNEAQ.

The chain is built from TRBV5-1 and TRBJ2-1, with 9 bases that match TRBD1. The CDR3 runs to 15 residues. CDR1 and CDR2 from the germline V gene are SGHRS and YFSETQ. J lost 7 bases, V lost 4 bases, and 9 bases had no gene match. The CDR3 sequence is CASSGETGGVNEQFF. The CDR3 region has the DNA TGCGCCAGCAGCGGGGAGACAGGGGGTGTAAATGAGCAGTTCTTC.

This clone was picked up a small number of times. The J gene is TRBJ2-7, the V gene TRBV7-9; TRBD2 matches at 14 bases. V was clipped by 2 bases and J by 3 bases; unmatched bases: 6. The CDR3 sequence is 17 residues long. CDR1 and CDR2 (germline): SEHNR, FQNEAQ (reference sequence). This CDR3 reads CASSLSPGTSGSYEQYF. CDR3 DNA: TGTGCCAGCAGCTTAAGCCCCGGGACTAGCGGGAGCTACGAGCAGTACTTC. The full variable domain, in which reference TRBV7-9 and TRBJ2-7 provide the parts outside the CDR3, is DTGVSQNPRHKITKRGQNVTFRCDPISEHNRLYWYRQTLGQGPEFLTYFQNEAQLEKSRLLSDRFSAERPKGSFSTLEIQRTEQGDSAMYLCASSLSPGTSGSYEQYFGPGTRLTVT.

This chain connects TRBV7-2 to TRBJ1-5; unclear D gene. The V end lost 5 bases, the J end lost 4 bases, and 18 bases lay between the germline ends. Germline CDR1 and CDR2: SGHTA and FQGNSA. This CDR3 has 16 residues. This chain's CDR3 is CASSPMGTSENQPQHF. The DNA of the CDR3 is TGTGCCAGCAGCCCAATGGGCACATCAGAAAATCAGCCCCAGCATTTT.

This clone appeared once. The chain links TRBV15 to TRBJ2-1, with 11 bases lining up with TRBD2. Per germline, CDR1 LNHNV and CDR2 YYDKDF (reference sequence). Unmatched junction bases numbered 1, after V lost 6 bases and J lost 6 bases. CDR3 length equals 13 residues. This chain's CDR3 is CATRGLAANEQFF. DNA for the CDR3: TGTGCCACCAGGGGACTAGCGGCCAATGAGCAGTTCTTC.